One and the same sample provided the 23 T cell receptor beta chains below, sequenced in a study of blood T cell repertoires in COVID-19. Method: immunoSEQ multiplex PCR; TCRdb's copy keeps in-frame clones and lacks some. The data hold approximately 100,000 clones, with approximately 80% observed a single time. The sample was peripheral blood. These TCRs come from a woman over 75 with active or convalescent COVID-19.

This clone was observed a single time. This sequence joins TRBV7-2 and TRBJ2-1; possibly TRBD2 for D (6 bases). Trimming took off 2 bases at V and 8 bases at J, with 10 bases between the two ends. CDR1 and CDR2 (germline): SGHTA, FQGNSA. This CDR3 comprises 13 residues. CDR3 coding DNA: TGTGCCAGCAGCTTACAGGGAGGCGATGAGCAGTTCTTC. Its protein product is CASSLQGGDEQFF.

The J gene is TRBJ1-5, the V gene TRBV9; a weak D match, TRBD1 (5 bases). Germline CDR1 SGDLS, CDR2 YYNGEE. The CDR3 extends over 13 amino acids. Trimming took 7 bases from V and 3 from J, leaving 11 bases between them. DNA for the CDR3: TGTGCCAGCGCGCAGGGTTCCAATCAGCCCCAGCATTTT. As protein: CASAQGSNQPQHF.

This clone was picked up one time. The genes are TRBV18 and TRBJ2-2; 12 positions match TRBD2. Germline assignment: CDR1 KGHSH and CDR2 LQKENI. Trimming removed 3 bases from V and 4 bases from J; junction bases left unmatched: 9. This CDR3 contains 18 residues. The CDR3 loop reads CASSPHVLAGGPTGELFF. CDR3 coding DNA: TGTGCCAGCTCACCCCATGTTCTAGCGGGAGGGCCCACCGGGGAGCTGTTTTTT.

The V call is TRBV9, the J call TRBJ1-2; 8 nucleotides align to TRBD1. The V segment lost 1 base and the J segment 3 bases; nucleotides outside the gene matches: 11. The germline V gene encodes CDR1 SGDLS and CDR2 YYNGEE. There are 17 residues in the CDR3. The CDR3: CASSVPRGQGVDYGYTF. In DNA, the CDR3 is TGTGCCAGCAGCGTACCTAGAGGACAGGGTGTCGACTATGGCTACACCTTC.

This clone was observed a handful of times. The chain links TRBV15 to TRBJ2-6, with D possibly TRBD1 on 5 matching bases. The CDR3 spans 17 residues. The germline CDR1 and CDR2 sequences are LNHNV and YYDKDF (reference sequence). V was pared by 4 bases and J by 0 bases, with 13 bases between. The CDR3 nucleotides are TGTGCCACCAGCACCCGAAGGCAGGGCTCTGGGGCCAACGTCCTGACTTTC. Its protein is CATSTRRQGSGANVLTF. The full variable domain, completed using reference TRBV15 and TRBJ2-6, is DAMVIQNPRYQVTQFGKPVTLSCSQTLNHNVMYWYQQKSSQAPKLLFHYYDKDFNNEADTPDNFQSRRPNTSFCFLDIRSPGLGDTAMYLCATSTRRQGSGANVLTFGAGSRLTVL.

The rearrangement links TRBV5-1 to TRBJ2-3, with 11 positions matching TRBD2. CDR3 length equals 17 residues. Germline trimming cut 5 bases from V and 0 bases from J; bases unmatched to any gene: 8. In germline, CDR1 is SGHRS, CDR2 YFSETQ. The CDR3 sequence: CASRTGTSGPSTDTQYF. DNA for the CDR3: TGCGCCAGCAGGACCGGGACTAGCGGTCCTAGCACAGATACGCAGTATTTT.

This chain joins TRBV6-5 and TRBJ2-7, with 9 bases aligning to TRBD1. This CDR3 is built from 16 residues. Unmatched junction bases numbered 9, after V lost 4 bases and J lost 2 bases. Germline lookup yields CDR1 MNHEY and CDR2 SVGAGI. CDR3 in amino acids: CASSSTTGTGPYEQYF. Here the CDR3 DNA reads TGTGCCAGCAGTTCCACCACCGGGACAGGGCCCTACGAGCAGTACTTC.

The CDR3 DNA reads as TGCAGCGTTGAAGGGGACAGGAGGTTCACTGAAGCTTTCTTT. It yields the protein CSVEGDRRFTEAFF. This chain uses TRBV29-1 with TRBJ1-1; 8 positions agree with TRBD1. This CDR3 has 14 residues. With 1 base clipped from V and 4 bases from J, the junction kept 5 bases outside the gene matches. Germline V CDR1 and CDR2: SQVTM, ANQGSEA.

Concerning this clone itself: Other DNA sequences within the sample encode an identical CDR3. The rearrangement uses TRBV7-6 and TRBJ2-6; D uncertain. The ends were cut back, 5 bases at V and 0 bases at J, with 8 bases in the middle. CDR1 and CDR2 (germline): SGHVS, FNYEAQ. This CDR3 is 15 amino acids long. CDR3 nucleotide sequence: TGTGCCAGCAGCCTGCCGGTCTCTGGGGCCAACGTCCTGACTTTC. It translates to CASSLPVSGANVLTF.

Many counts were recorded for this clone. The rearrangement joins TRBV6-5 to TRBJ1-3; no firm D call. The CDR3 has 16 amino acids. CDR1 is MNHEY, CDR2 SVGAGI, per germline. Deletions cut 0 bases from V and 0 bases from J, with 9 bases between. This chain's CDR3 is CASSYSPRVSGNTIYF. CDR3 DNA: TGTGCCAGCAGTTACTCACCCCGGGTCTCTGGAAACACCATATATTTT.

The rearrangement joins TRBV30 to TRBJ1-1, with TRBD1 matching 8 bases. Germline-derived CDR1 and CDR2 are GTSNPN and SVGIG (reference sequence). V was pared by 2 bases and J by 2 bases, with 7 bases of the junction left unmatched. This CDR3 has 15 amino acids. The CDR3 region is CAWSIRGRKNTEAFF. The DNA of the CDR3 is TGTGCCTGGAGTATCAGGGGGCGCAAAAACACTGAAGCTTTCTTT.

The CDR3 reads CASSTGLYEQYF. CDR3 sequence (DNA): TGTGCCAGTAGTACCGGTCTATACGAGCAGTACTTC. The chain carries TRBV19 and TRBJ2-7; D unclear. Germline V gene data show CDR1 as LNHDA and CDR2 as SQIVND (reference sequence). The CDR3 sequence is 12 residues long. The V end lost 4 bases, the J end lost 4 bases, and 8 bases lay between the germline ends.

The chain joins TRBV9 to TRBJ1-1, with TRBD1 identical over 9 bases. CDR3 length: 14 amino acids. V dropped 2 bases and J dropped 3; count of bases not matched to a gene: 2. CDR1 and CDR2 from the germline V gene are SGDLS and YYNGEE. This CDR3 is CASSVRQGDTEAFF. DNA of the CDR3: TGTGCCAGCAGCGTTAGACAGGGGGACACTGAAGCTTTCTTT. Using reference TRBV9 and TRBJ1-1 for the parts outside the CDR3, the full variable domain is DSGVTQTPKHLITATGQRVTLRCSPRSGDLSVYWYQQSLDQGLQFLIQYYNGEERAKGNILERFSAQQFPDLHSELNLSSLELGDSALYFCASSVRQGDTEAFFGQGTRLTVV.

V and J are TRBV3-1 (or the pseudogene TRBV3-2) and TRBJ2-1, with D possibly matching TRBD2 (5 bases). V was pared by 1 base and J by 9 bases, with 10 bases between. The CDR3 covers 13 residues. The germline V gene has CDR1 LGHDT and CDR2 YNNKEL (reference sequence). The CDR3 DNA reads TGTGCCAGCAGCCAAGCGGCTAGCACTGAGCAGTTCTTC. Protein: CASSQAASTEQFF.

This sequence joins TRBV27 and TRBJ2-3, with 7 bases matching TRBD1. Trimming removed 9 bases from V and 3 bases from J; junction bases left unmatched: 6. Germline CDR1 is MNHEY and CDR2 is SMNVEV (reference sequence). This CDR3 comprises 13 residues. Here the CDR3 reads CASSGQYTDTQYF. The CDR3 DNA is TGTGCCAGTTCGGGACAGTATACAGATACGCAGTATTTT.

The chain couples TRBV7-3 to TRBJ2-5; TRBD2 agrees at 9 bases. The CDR3 sequence is 17 residues long. The germline gives CDR1 SGHTA, CDR2 FQGTGA. With V trimmed by 5 bases and J by 5 bases, 15 bases remained unmatched. DNA for the CDR3: TGTGCCAGCAGCCCCCGCGGGGCGGGAGGGCCCTCGGAGACCCAGTACTTC. As protein: CASSPRGAGGPSETQYF.

The chain employs TRBV29-1 and TRBJ2-3, with 7 bases lining up with TRBD2. V dropped 4 bases and J dropped 0; count of bases not matched to a gene: 4. CDR1 is SQVTM and CDR2 is ANQGSEA in the germline V gene. The CDR3 totals 14 residues. The chain's CDR3 is CSVGASGSTDTQYF. The DNA of the CDR3 is TGCAGCGTTGGGGCTAGCGGTAGCACAGATACGCAGTATTTT.

The chain uses TRBV21-1 and TRBJ2-2; the DNA was not compared with TRBD1, the D call given in the table. TRBV21-1 is a pseudogene locus. The CDR3 covers 19 residues. The CDR3 protein is CASSKEYNQGKSTSGELFF. The CDR3 DNA reads as TGTGCCAGCAGCAAAGAATACAACCAGGGAAAGTCGACTTCCGGGGAGCTGTTTTTT.

This rearrangement joins TRBV5-1 to TRBJ2-3, with TRBD1 identical over 9 bases. Germline V gives CDR1 SGHRS, CDR2 YFSETQ. The CDR3 is 14 residues long. The junction had 10 bases not matched to a gene; V was cut back by 7 bases and J by 7 bases. The CDR3 coding sequence is TGCGCCAGCGTAGGACAGGGGTTTAGCAATACGCAGTATTTT. Amino acids: CASVGQGFSNTQYF.

The chain combines TRBV30 with TRBJ2-2; 11 bases map to TRBD2. CDR3 size: 15 residues. V trimming: 5 bases; J trimming: 2 bases; junction bases outside the gene matches: 4. CDR1 GTSNPN and CDR2 SVGIG come from the germline V gene (reference sequence). For the CDR3, the DNA is TGTGCCTGGGATAGACTAGCGGGAAACACCGGGGAGCTGTTTTTT. Translating it yields CAWDRLAGNTGELFF.

The CDR3 DNA follows: TGTGCCAGCAGTTCTCGAGCGGGAGTAGGAGATACGCAGTATTTT. It yields the protein CASSSRAGVGDTQYF. The chain is built from TRBV28 and TRBJ2-3, with 8 nucleotides matching TRBD2. V shed 4 bases and J 5 bases; nucleotides not matched to a gene: 8. The CDR3 consists of 15 residues. Germline CDR1 is MDHEN and CDR2 is SYDVKM.

This chain uses TRBV5-6 with TRBJ1-1, with D tentatively TRBD1 (6 bases). Germline CDR1 is SGHDT and CDR2 is YYEEEE. Trimming pared 4 bases from V and 1 base from J, leaving 17 bases between. The CDR3 contains 16 residues. CDR3 bases: TGTGCCAGCAGCCCTGAGCTCCAGGGGTGGAACACTGAAGCTTTCTTT. Protein sequence: CASSPELQGWNTEAFF.

This chain joins TRBV20-1 and TRBJ1-1, with TRBD1 identical over 9 bases. CDR1 and CDR2 (germline): DFQATT, SNEGSKA (reference sequence). This CDR3 has 14 residues. Losses at the gene ends were 3 bases for V and 6 bases for J; bases not matched to a gene: 8. The CDR3 bases are TGCAGTGCTAGTCATAGGACAGGGGTCCCTGAAGCTTTCTTT. The encoded protein is CSASHRTGVPEAFF.